Following are 27 T cell receptor beta chains from one sample sequenced in a study of T cell responses to AZD1222 COVID-19 vaccine (dated by TCRdb to the early 2020s). Preparation of the library involved the immunoSEQ multiplex PCR assay. TCRdb re-hosts the immuneACCESS table, in-frame sequences only. Its copies lack some clones; in the studies checked, an unresolved V gene accounts for under half of them, and the cause for the rest is not known. The sample contains tens of thousands of clones, about 90% of them found a single time. The ten largest account for roughly 5.6% of the sample. The label giving this sample's time point can be read as: baseline before first vaccination. This specimen's treatment or condition label, per the study, means: meningococcal conjugate vaccine given as trial control. This specimen was peripheral blood, taken on day 0 of MenACWY control vaccination. Receptor source: an adult in good health.

The chain carries TRBV10-3 and TRBJ2-1, with TRBD2 as a possible D gene (6 bases). Germline lookup yields CDR1 ENHRY and CDR2 SYGVKD. This CDR3 region has 13 residues. Deletions cut 10 bases from V and 6 bases from J, with 16 bases between. The CDR3 sequence is CATSPGDPNEQFF. The DNA for the CDR3 is TGTGCCACCTCACCGGGGGACCCCAATGAGCAGTTCTTC.

The V and J genes are TRBV28 and TRBJ2-3; 9 positions match TRBD2. Looked up from germline, CDR1 is MDHEN and CDR2 is SYDVKM. J gave up 2 bases and V 7 bases, and 10 bases lay outside the gene matches. The CDR3 is 16 residues long. CDR3 residues: CASTTRASGNTDTQYF. The DNA for the CDR3 is TGTGCCAGCACCACTCGGGCTAGCGGGAACACAGATACGCAGTATTTT.

This clone was observed a handful of times. The rearrangement joins TRBV6-5 to TRBJ1-1, with no clear D. The CDR3 is 13 residues long. Trimming removed 5 bases at V and 1 base at J, with 8 bases between. Germline V lookup: CDR1 MNHEY, CDR2 SVGAGI. The DNA for the CDR3 is TGTGCCAGCAGTACAACGACGAACACTGAAGCTTTCTTT. Translation: CASSTTTNTEAFF.

This clone was picked up a small number of times. The gene calls are TRBV6-5 and TRBJ1-5, with 10 nucleotides matching TRBD1. CDR3 length: 13 residues. Trimming cost V 5 bases and J 7 bases; bases outside gene matches: 2. In germline, CDR1 is MNHEY, CDR2 SVGAGI. In DNA, the CDR3 is TGTGCCAGCAGTCGACAGGGGGCGCAGCCCCAGCATTTT. Its translation: CASSRQGAQPQHF.

The V and J genes are TRBV18 and TRBJ2-7; TRBD1 aligns across 9 bases. Germline CDR1 KGHSH, CDR2 LQKENI. Unmatched junction bases numbered 10, after V lost 6 bases and J lost 4 bases. The CDR3 spans 15 residues. CDR3 amino acids: CASSLSGTGRYEQYF. The CDR3 bases are TGTGCCAGCTCTCTCTCCGGGACAGGGAGGTACGAGCAGTACTTC.

This sequence joins TRBV28 and TRBJ1-6, with D possibly matching TRBD1 (5 bases). Germline lookup yields CDR1 MDHEN and CDR2 SYDVKM. The CDR3 loop spans 16 amino acids. The ends were cut back, 7 bases at V and 0 bases at J, with 13 bases in the middle. The CDR3 region is CASTFRQRSYNSPLHF. The CDR3 DNA sequence: TGTGCCAGCACTTTCCGACAGCGCTCCTATAATTCACCCCTCCACTTT. The whole variable domain, filled in from reference TRBV28 and TRBJ1-6, reads DVKVTQSSRYLVKRTGEKVFLECVQDMDHENMFWYRQDPGLGLRLIYFSYDVKMKEKGDIPEGYSVSREKKERFSLILESASTNQTSMYLCASTFRQRSYNSPLHFGNGTRLTVT.

This rearrangement joins TRBV19 to TRBJ2-5; no reliable D call. V lost 6 bases and J lost 4, with 12 bases in between. Germline V gene lookup returns CDR1 LNHDA and CDR2 SQIVND (reference sequence). This CDR3 contains 13 residues. CDR3 sequence: CASSPRSRETQYF. CDR3 coding DNA: TGTGCCAGTAGCCCCCGGTCTAGAGAGACCCAGTACTTC.

V gene TRBV11-2 combines with J gene TRBJ2-1; 9 bases map to TRBD1. The CDR3 has 16 residues. Germline trimming cut 4 bases from V and 7 bases from J; bases unmatched to any gene: 11. The germline CDR1 and CDR2 sequences are SGHAT and FQNNGV. CDR3 nucleotides: TGTGCCAGCAGCTCGACAGGGGGGCCTCGAGGGAATGAGCAGTTCTTC. Protein: CASSSTGGPRGNEQFF.

V usage is TRBV6-1 and J usage is TRBJ2-7; 8 nucleotides line up with TRBD1. This CDR3 spans 13 amino acids. The ends lost 9 bases at V and 2 bases at J; junction bases unmatched: 6. Germline V lookup: CDR1 MNHNS, CDR2 SASEGT. CDR3 bases: TGTGCCAGTATGACAGGGGTCACCTACGAGCAGTACTTC. Translated: CASMTGVTYEQYF.

The table lists this clone with a count of one. V gene TRBV6-2 or TRBV6-3 combines with J gene TRBJ1-2; perhaps TRBD1 as D (6 bases). The germline V and J ends were trimmed by 5 bases and 2 bases, with 12 bases remaining between them. Germline V gives CDR1 MNHEY, CDR2 SVGEGT. The CDR3 totals 14 residues. CDR3 bases: TGTGCCAGCAGTATTAATGGACAGAACTATGGCTACACCTTC. Its translation: CASSINGQNYGYTF.

The rearrangement uses TRBV5-4 and TRBJ2-1; D is undetermined. The ends were cut back, 3 bases at V and 4 bases at J, with 5 bases in the middle. This CDR3 comprises 12 residues. Germline V CDR1 and CDR2: SGHNT, YYREEE (reference sequence). Here the CDR3 reads CASSYEYNEQFF. The CDR3 coding sequence is TGTGCCAGCAGCTACGAGTACAATGAGCAGTTCTTC. Together with reference TRBV5-4 and TRBJ2-1, the CDR3 gives the full variable domain: ETGVTQSPTHLIKTRGQQVTLRCSSQSGHNTVSWYQQALGQGPQFIFQYYREEENGRGNFPPRFSGLQFPNYSSELNVNALELDDSALYLCASSYEYNEQFFGPGTRLTVL.

The chain joins TRBV7-6 to TRBJ2-3; TRBD2 matches 13 bases. V shed 4 bases, J shed 3 bases, and the junction held 4 bases outside the gene matches. CDR3 length equals 16 residues. Germline V CDR1 and CDR2: SGHVS, FNYEAQ. The chain's CDR3 is CASSSLAGGPTDTQYF. The CDR3 region has the DNA TGTGCCAGCAGCTCACTAGCGGGGGGGCCAACAGATACGCAGTATTTT.

The chain carries TRBV3-1 (or the pseudogene TRBV3-2) and TRBJ2-3; D might be TRBD2 (6 bases). V was cut by 3 bases and J by 2 bases, with 15 bases left in between. Germline CDR1 reads LGHDT; CDR2 reads YNNKEL (reference sequence). The CDR3 is made up of 16 amino acids. The chain's CDR3 is CASSHRRDSITDTQYF. The CDR3 DNA sequence: TGTGCCAGCAGCCACCGGCGGGACTCTATCACAGATACGCAGTATTTT.

The V call is TRBV2, the J call TRBJ2-7; D may match TRBD1 or TRBD2 (5 bases each). V was clipped by 1 base and J by 4 bases, with 20 bases between them. The CDR3 has 17 amino acids. The V gene's germline CDR1 is SNHLY and CDR2 FYNNEI. DNA of the CDR3: TGTGCCAGCAGTGAAGTATCGAATCCGGGGACCGTGTACGAGCAGTACTTC. Amino acids: CASSEVSNPGTVYEQYF.

The chain links TRBV7-9 to TRBJ1-2, with TRBD1 matching 7 bases. The V and J ends lost 3 bases and 8 bases, in that order; junction bases with no gene match: 9. This CDR3 is 14 amino acids long. Per germline, CDR1 SEHNR and CDR2 FQNEAQ (reference sequence). CDR3 protein: CASSFLGGRKGYTF. CDR3 bases: TGTGCCAGCAGCTTTTTAGGGGGCCGCAAGGGCTACACCTTC. Looking up the rest from reference TRBV7-9 and TRBJ1-2 gives the full variable domain: DTGVSQNPRHKITKRGQNVTFRCDPISEHNRLYWYRQTLGQGPEFLTYFQNEAQLEKSRLLSDRFSAERPKGSFSTLEIQRTEQGDSAMYLCASSFLGGRKGYTFGSGTRLTVV.

The CDR3 is CASSSLYSNEQFF. The CDR3 nucleotides are TGTGCCAGCAGCTCCTTATACAGCAATGAGCAGTTCTTC. The chain couples TRBV7-3 to TRBJ2-1; no reliable D call. V was trimmed by 4 bases and J by 6 bases, leaving 10 bases between them. Germline CDR1 is SGHTA and CDR2 is FQGTGA. There are 13 residues in the CDR3.

The genes are TRBV19 and TRBJ1-5; no clear D gene. CDR3 size: 14 residues. The V gene's germline CDR1 is LNHDA and CDR2 SQIVND (reference sequence). V lost 3 bases to trimming and J lost 2 bases, with 8 bases between them. The CDR3 protein is CASSISPGNQPQHF. The CDR3 region has the DNA TGTGCCAGTAGTATTTCCCCAGGCAATCAGCCCCAGCATTTT.

The chain links TRBV7-9 to TRBJ2-1, with D possibly being TRBD2 (6 bases). The V and J ends lost 4 bases and 9 bases respectively, with 16 bases between them. Germline V gene sequence: CDR1 SEHNR, CDR2 FQNEAQ (reference sequence). There are 14 residues in the CDR3. The CDR3 loop is CASSSRRLGSEQFF. Here the CDR3 DNA reads TGTGCCAGCAGCTCGCGGAGACTAGGATCTGAGCAGTTCTTC.

The chain links TRBV9 to TRBJ2-1; D ambiguous. There are 16 residues in the CDR3. Germline V gene sequence: CDR1 SGDLS, CDR2 YYNGEE. Trimming stripped 0 bases from V and 0 bases from J, with 10 bases between. In nucleotides, the CDR3 is TGTGCCAGCAGCGTAGACCAGATATCCTCCTACAATGAGCAGTTCTTC. Protein: CASSVDQISSYNEQFF.

This sequence joins TRBV5-6 and TRBJ2-4; D is unclear. V was trimmed by 1 base and J by 0 bases, leaving 8 bases between them. CDR1 is SGHDT, CDR2 YYEEEE, per germline. The CDR3 totals 15 residues. The DNA for the CDR3 is TGTGCCAGCAGCTTGTTCAGATTAGCCAAAAACATTCAGTACTTC. Translating it yields CASSLFRLAKNIQYF.

This clone showed up just once. Here the CDR3 DNA reads TGTGCCAGCAGACCCCTACAGGGTCCCGGGGAGACCCAGTACTTC. Amino acid sequence: CASRPLQGPGETQYF. The rearrangement joins TRBV27 to TRBJ2-5, with D possibly TRBD1 on 6 matching bases. Looked up from germline, CDR1 is MNHEY and CDR2 is SMNVEV (reference sequence). The CDR3 has 15 amino acids. The V gene lost 6 bases and the J gene lost 5 bases, with 19 bases spanning the gap.

The chain carries TRBV18 and TRBJ2-1; 9 nucleotides align to TRBD2. Looked up from germline, CDR1 is KGHSH and CDR2 is LQKENI. Unmatched junction bases numbered 8, after V lost 3 bases and J lost 8 bases. The CDR3 is 15 residues long. The CDR3 DNA follows: TGTGCCAGCTCACCGGGACTAGCAGGTCACCATGAGCAGTTCTTC. Its protein is CASSPGLAGHHEQFF.

The chain is built from TRBV27 and TRBJ1-6; TRBD1 matches at 10 bases. This CDR3 spans 21 amino acids. V was clipped by 4 bases and J by 2 bases; unmatched bases: 17. Germline V lookup: CDR1 MNHEY, CDR2 SMNVEV (reference sequence). The CDR3 bases are TGTGCCAGCAGTTCTACTCGGGACCCGGGACAGGGGAACACCTATAATTCACCCCTCCACTTT. It encodes CASSSTRDPGQGNTYNSPLHF.

This sequence joins TRBV13 and TRBJ2-7, with TRBD2 identical over 9 bases. Germline loops: CDR1 PRHDT, CDR2 FYEKMQ (reference sequence). With V trimmed by 5 bases and J by 2 bases, 4 bases remained unmatched. CDR3 length equals 14 residues. CDR3: CASSHSGGAYEQYF. The CDR3 DNA reads TGTGCCAGCAGCCATAGCGGGGGTGCCTACGAGCAGTACTTC. The full variable domain, rest sourced from reference TRBV13 and TRBJ2-7, is AAGVIQSPRHLIKEKRETATLKCYPIPRHDTVYWYQQGPGQDPQFLISFYEKMQSDKGSIPDRFSAQQFSDYHSELNMSSLELGDSALYFCASSHSGGAYEQYFGPGTRLTVT.

The chain is built from TRBV7-8 and TRBJ2-1; 11 nucleotides match TRBD2. The CDR3 consists of 16 residues. The germline V gene has CDR1 SGHVS and CDR2 FQNEAQ. The V segment lost 9 bases and the J segment 4 bases; nucleotides outside the gene matches: 11. The CDR3 here is CASSSTGTSGYNEQFF. CDR3 sequence (DNA): TGTGCCAGTTCCTCTACCGGGACTAGCGGATACAATGAGCAGTTCTTC.

The V and J genes are TRBV6-5 and TRBJ2-7, with D maybe TRBD2 (6 bases). The CDR3 runs 16 residues. The germline V gene has CDR1 MNHEY and CDR2 SVGAGI. V lost 2 bases and J 3 bases, leaving 17 bases between the germline ends. CDR3 protein: CASSYRRLDLSYEQYF. The DNA of the CDR3 is TGTGCCAGCAGTTACCGCAGACTAGATCTTAGCTACGAGCAGTACTTC.

The CDR3 sequence is CASISSNQPQHF. The CDR3 DNA sequence: TGCGCCAGCATTAGCAGCAATCAGCCCCAGCATTTT. V usage is TRBV10-1 and J usage is TRBJ1-5, with no clear D. V was trimmed by 7 bases and J by 1 base, leaving 5 bases between them. This CDR3 is built from 12 residues. Germline lookup yields CDR1 WNHNN and CDR2 SYGVQD (reference sequence).